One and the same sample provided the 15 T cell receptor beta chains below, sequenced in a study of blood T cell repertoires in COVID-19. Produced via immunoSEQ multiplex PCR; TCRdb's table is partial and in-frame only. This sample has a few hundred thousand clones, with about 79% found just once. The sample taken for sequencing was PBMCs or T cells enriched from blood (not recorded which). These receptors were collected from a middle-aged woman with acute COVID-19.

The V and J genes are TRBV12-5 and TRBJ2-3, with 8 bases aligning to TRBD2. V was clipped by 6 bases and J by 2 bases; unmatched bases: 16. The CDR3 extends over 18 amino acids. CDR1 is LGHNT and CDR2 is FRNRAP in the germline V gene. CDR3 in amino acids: CASGLQAQLAESTDTQYF. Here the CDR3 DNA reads TGTGCTAGTGGACTCCAGGCACAACTAGCGGAGTCCACAGATACGCAGTATTTT.

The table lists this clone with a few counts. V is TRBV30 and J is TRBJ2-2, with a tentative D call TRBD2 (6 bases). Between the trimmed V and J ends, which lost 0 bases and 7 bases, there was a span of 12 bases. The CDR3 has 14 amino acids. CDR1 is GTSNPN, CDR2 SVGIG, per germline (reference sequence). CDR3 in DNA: TGTGCCTGGAGTGTACTCTTCGGGGGCGGGGAGCTGTTTTTT. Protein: CAWSVLFGGGELFF.

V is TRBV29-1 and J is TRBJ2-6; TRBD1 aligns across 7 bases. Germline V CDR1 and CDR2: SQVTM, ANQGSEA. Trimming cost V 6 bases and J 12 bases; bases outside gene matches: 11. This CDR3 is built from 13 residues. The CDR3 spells CSVLLVGTVVLTF. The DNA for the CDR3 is TGCAGCGTCCTACTAGTAGGGACAGTCGTCCTGACTTTC.

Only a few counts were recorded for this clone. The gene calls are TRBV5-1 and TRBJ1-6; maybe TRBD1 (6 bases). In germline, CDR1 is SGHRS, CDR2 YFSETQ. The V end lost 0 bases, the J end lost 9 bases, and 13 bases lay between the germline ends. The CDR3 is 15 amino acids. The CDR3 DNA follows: TGCGCCAGCAGCTTGGAAACAGGGTTACGTTCACCCCTCCACTTT. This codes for CASSLETGLRSPLHF.

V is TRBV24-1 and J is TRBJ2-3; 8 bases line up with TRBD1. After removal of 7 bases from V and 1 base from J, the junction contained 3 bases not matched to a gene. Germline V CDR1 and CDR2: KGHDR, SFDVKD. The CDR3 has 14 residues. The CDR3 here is CATSVTGGTDTQYF. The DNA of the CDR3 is TGTGCCACCAGCGTGACAGGGGGCACAGATACGCAGTATTTT.

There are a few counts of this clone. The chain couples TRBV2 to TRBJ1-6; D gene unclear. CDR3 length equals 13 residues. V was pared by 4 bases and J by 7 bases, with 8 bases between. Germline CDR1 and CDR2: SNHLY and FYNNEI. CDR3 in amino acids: CASSGNNNSPLHF. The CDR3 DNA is TGTGCCAGCAGTGGAAACAACAATTCACCCCTCCACTTT. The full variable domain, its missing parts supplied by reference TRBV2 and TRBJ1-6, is EPEVTQTPSHQVTQMGQEVILRCVPISNHLYFYWYRQILGQKVEFLVSFYNNEISEKSEIFDDQFSVERPDGSNFTLKIRSTKLEDSAMYFCASSGNNNSPLHFGNGTRLTVT.

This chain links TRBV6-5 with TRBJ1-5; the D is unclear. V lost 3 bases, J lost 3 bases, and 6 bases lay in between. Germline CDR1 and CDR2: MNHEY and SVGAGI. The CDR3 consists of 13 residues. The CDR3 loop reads CASSYGPNQPQHF. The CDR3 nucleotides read TGTGCCAGCAGTTATGGGCCCAATCAGCCCCAGCATTTT.

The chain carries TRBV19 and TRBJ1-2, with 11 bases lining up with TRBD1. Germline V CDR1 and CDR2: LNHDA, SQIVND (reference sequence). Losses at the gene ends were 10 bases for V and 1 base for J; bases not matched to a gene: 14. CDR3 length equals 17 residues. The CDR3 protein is CAIPPPGQGVYNYGYTF. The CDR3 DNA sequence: TGTGCCATCCCCCCACCGGGACAGGGGGTTTATAACTATGGCTACACCTTC.

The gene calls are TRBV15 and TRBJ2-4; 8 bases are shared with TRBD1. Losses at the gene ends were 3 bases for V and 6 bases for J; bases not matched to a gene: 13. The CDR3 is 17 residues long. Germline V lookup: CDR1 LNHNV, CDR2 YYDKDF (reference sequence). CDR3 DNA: TGTGCCACCAGCAGCCAGCAAAGAGGACAGGGAAGAAACATTCAGTACTTC. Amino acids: CATSSQQRGQGRNIQYF.

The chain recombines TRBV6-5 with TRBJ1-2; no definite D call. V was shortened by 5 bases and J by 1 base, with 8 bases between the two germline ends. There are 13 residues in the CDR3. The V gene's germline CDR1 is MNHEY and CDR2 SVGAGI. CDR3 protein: CASSPGLNYGYTF. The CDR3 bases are TGTGCCAGCAGTCCTGGGCTTAACTATGGCTACACCTTC.

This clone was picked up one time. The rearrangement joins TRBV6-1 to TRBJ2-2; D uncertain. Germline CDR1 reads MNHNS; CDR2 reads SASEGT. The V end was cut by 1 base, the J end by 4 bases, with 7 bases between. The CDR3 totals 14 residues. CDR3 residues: CASSEGVVTGELFF. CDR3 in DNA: TGTGCCAGCAGTGAAGGAGTGGTCACCGGGGAGCTGTTTTTT.

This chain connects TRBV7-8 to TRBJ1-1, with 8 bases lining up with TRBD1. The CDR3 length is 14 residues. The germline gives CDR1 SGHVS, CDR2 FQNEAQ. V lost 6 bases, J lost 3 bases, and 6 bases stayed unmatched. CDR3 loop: CASRPDRGDTEAFF. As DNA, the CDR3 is TGTGCCAGCAGACCCGACAGGGGAGACACTGAAGCTTTCTTT.

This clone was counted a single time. The CDR3 reads CASSQPIDRGPAIGYGYTF. CDR3 in DNA: TGTGCCAGCAGCCAACCCATAGACAGGGGGCCAGCCATAGGCTATGGCTACACCTTC. The chain is built from TRBV3-1 (or the pseudogene TRBV3-2) and TRBJ1-2, with TRBD1 identical over 10 bases. This CDR3 spans 19 amino acids. After removal of 2 bases from V and 4 bases from J, the junction contained 16 bases not matched to a gene. Germline V gene lookup returns CDR1 LGHDT and CDR2 YNNKEL (reference sequence).

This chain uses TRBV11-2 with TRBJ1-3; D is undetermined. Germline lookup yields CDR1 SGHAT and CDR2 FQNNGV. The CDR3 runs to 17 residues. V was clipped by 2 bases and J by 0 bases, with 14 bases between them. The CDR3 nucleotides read TGTGCCAGCAGCTTACTCTCGAGTCCCTCCTCTGGAAACACCATATATTTT. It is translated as CASSLLSSPSSGNTIYF.

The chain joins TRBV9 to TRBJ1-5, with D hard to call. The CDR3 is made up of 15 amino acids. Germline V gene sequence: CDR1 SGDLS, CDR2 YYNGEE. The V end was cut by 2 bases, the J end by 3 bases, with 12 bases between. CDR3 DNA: TGTGCCAGCAGCGTTACTGCGGGTCTCAATCAGCCCCAGCATTTT. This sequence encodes CASSVTAGLNQPQHF.